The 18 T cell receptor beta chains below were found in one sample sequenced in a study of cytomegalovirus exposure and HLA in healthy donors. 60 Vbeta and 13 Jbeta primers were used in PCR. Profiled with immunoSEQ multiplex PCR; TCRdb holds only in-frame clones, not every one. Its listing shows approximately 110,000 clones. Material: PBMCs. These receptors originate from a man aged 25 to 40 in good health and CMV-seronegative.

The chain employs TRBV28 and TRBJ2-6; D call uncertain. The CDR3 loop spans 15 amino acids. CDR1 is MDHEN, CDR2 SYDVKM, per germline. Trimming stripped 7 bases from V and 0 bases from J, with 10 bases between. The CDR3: CASTTSDSGANVLTF. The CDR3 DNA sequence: TGTGCCAGCACTACCTCCGACTCTGGGGCCAACGTCCTGACTTTC.

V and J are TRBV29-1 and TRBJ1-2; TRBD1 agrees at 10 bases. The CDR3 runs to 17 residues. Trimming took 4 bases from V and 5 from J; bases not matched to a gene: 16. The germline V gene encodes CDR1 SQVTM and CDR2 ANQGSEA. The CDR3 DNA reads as TGCAGCGTTGGGGTTAGAACCCCCGGGACAGGGGAATATGGCTACACCTTC. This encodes CSVGVRTPGTGEYGYTF.

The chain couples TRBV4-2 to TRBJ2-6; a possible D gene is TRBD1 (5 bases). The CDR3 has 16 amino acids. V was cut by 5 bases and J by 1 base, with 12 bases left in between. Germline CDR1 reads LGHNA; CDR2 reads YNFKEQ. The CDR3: CASSDNTGSGANVLTF. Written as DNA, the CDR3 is TGTGCCAGCAGCGATAATACAGGTTCTGGGGCCAACGTCCTGACTTTC.

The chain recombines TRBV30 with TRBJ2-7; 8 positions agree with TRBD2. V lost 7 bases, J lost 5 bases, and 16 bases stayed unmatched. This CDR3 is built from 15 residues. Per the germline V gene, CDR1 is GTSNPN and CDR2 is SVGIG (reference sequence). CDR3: CASSTGRAAVNEQYF. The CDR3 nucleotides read TGTGCCTCCTCAACCGGGAGGGCAGCGGTGAACGAGCAGTACTTC.

The CDR3 DNA is TGTGCCAGCAGCTCCAGGGGGCGGGTACCAGATACGCAGTATTTT. Translated: CASSSRGRVPDTQYF. The rearrangement uses TRBV5-4 and TRBJ2-3, with TRBD1 matching 8 bases. Germline V gene lookup returns CDR1 SGHNT and CDR2 YYREEE (reference sequence). The trim removed 3 bases at V and 4 bases at J, leaving 7 bases unmatched. The CDR3 totals 15 residues. Full variable domain (outside the CDR3, taken from reference TRBV5-4 and TRBJ2-3): ETGVTQSPTHLIKTRGQQVTLRCSSQSGHNTVSWYQQALGQGPQFIFQYYREEENGRGNFPPRFSGLQFPNYSSELNVNALELDDSALYLCASSSRGRVPDTQYFGPGTRLTVL.

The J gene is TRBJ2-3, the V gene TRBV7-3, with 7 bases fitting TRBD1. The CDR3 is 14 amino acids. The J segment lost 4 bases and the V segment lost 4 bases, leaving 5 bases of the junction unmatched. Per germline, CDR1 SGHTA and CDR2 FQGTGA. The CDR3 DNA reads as TGTGCCAGCAGCTCGACAGGGTTGGCAGATACGCAGTATTTT. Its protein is CASSSTGLADTQYF.

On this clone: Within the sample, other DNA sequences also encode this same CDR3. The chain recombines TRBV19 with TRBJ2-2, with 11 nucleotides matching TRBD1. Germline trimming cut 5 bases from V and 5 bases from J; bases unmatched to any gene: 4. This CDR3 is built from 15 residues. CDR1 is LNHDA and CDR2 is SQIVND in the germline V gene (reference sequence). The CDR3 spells CASSAGTGGTGELFF. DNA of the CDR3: TGTGCCAGTAGTGCCGGGACAGGGGGAACCGGGGAGCTGTTTTTT.

The CDR3 protein is CASSSTPGLADSYEQYF. CDR3 DNA: TGTGCCAGCAGCTCGACTCCGGGACTAGCGGACTCCTACGAGCAGTACTTC. The rearrangement uses TRBV5-4 and TRBJ2-7; 11 bases are shared with TRBD2. There are 17 residues in the CDR3. In germline, CDR1 is SGHNT, CDR2 YYREEE (reference sequence). V lost 3 bases, J lost 0 bases, and 8 bases stayed unmatched.

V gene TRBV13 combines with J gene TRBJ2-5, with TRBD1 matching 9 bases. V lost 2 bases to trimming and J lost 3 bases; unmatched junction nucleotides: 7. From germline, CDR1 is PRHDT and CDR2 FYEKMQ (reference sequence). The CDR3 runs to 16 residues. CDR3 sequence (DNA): TGTGCCAGCAGCTTAATCCAGACAGGGGGGGAAGAGACCCAGTACTTC. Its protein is CASSLIQTGGEETQYF.

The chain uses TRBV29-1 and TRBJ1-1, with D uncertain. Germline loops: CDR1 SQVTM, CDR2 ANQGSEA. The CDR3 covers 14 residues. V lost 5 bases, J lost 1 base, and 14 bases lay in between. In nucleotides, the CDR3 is TGCAGCGTTCAATTTCGACTGAGGAACACTGAAGCTTTCTTT. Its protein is CSVQFRLRNTEAFF.

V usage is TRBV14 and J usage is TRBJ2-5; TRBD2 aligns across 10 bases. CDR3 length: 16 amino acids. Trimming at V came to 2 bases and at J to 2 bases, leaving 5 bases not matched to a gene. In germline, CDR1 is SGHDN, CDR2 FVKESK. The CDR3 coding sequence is TGTGCCAGCAGCCAACTAGCGGGAGCCAAACAAGAGACCCAGTACTTC. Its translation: CASSQLAGAKQETQYF.

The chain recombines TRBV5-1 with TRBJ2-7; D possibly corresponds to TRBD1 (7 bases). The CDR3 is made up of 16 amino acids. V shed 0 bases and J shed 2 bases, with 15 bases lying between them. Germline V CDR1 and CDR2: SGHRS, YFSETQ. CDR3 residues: CASSLGQGGRAYEQYF. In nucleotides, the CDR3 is TGCGCCAGCAGCTTGGGACAGGGAGGAAGAGCCTACGAGCAGTACTTC.

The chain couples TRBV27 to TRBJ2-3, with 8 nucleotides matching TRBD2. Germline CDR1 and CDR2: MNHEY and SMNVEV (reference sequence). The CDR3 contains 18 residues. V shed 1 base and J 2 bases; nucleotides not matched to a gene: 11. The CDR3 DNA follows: TGTGCCAGCAGTTTATTGTCCCCCGGGACTAGTCCCACAGATACGCAGTATTTT. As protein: CASSLLSPGTSPTDTQYF.

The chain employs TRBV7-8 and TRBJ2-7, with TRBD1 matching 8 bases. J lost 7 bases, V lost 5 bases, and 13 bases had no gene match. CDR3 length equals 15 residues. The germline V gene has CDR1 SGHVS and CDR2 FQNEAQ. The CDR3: CASSTNYDRGQEQYF. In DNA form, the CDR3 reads TGTGCCAGCAGCACAAATTATGACAGGGGTCAAGAGCAGTACTTC.

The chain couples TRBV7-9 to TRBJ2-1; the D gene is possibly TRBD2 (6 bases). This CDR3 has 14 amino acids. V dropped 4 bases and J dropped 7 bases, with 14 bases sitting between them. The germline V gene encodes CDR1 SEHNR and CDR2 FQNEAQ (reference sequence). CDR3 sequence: CASSSRDPTNEQFF. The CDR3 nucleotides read TGTGCCAGCAGCTCGCGGGACCCCACAAATGAGCAGTTCTTC.

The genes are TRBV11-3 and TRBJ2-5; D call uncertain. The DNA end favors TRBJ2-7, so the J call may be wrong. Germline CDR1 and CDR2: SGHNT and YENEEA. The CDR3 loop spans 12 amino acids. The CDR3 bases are TGTGCCAGCAGCTTAGATGTGGGCGAGCAGTACTTC. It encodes CASSLDVGEQYF.

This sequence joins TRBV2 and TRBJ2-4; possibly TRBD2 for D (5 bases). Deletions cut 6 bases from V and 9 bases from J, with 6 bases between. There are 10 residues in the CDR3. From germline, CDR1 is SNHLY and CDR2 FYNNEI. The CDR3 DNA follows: TGTGCCAGCAGAGGGAGCATTCAGTACTTC. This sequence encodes CASRGSIQYF.

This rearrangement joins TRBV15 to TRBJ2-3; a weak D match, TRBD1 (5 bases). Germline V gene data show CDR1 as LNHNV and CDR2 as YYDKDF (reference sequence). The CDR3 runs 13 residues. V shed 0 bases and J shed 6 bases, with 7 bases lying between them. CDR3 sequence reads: CATSRDRVDTQYF. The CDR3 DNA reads TGTGCCACCAGCAGAGACAGGGTGGATACGCAGTATTTT.